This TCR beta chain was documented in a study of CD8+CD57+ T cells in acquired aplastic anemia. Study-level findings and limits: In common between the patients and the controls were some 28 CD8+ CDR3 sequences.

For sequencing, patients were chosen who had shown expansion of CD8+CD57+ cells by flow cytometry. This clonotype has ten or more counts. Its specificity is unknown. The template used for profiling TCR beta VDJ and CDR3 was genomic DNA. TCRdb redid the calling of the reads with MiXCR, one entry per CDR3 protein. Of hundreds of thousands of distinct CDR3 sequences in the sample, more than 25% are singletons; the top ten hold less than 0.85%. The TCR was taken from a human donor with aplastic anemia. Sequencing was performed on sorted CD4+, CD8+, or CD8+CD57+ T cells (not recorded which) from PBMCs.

For the CDR3, the DNA is TGTGCCAGTAGTATAGAAGGGACCCAGTACTTC. It translates to CASSIEGTQYF. J is TRBJ2-5 and V is TRBV19; D gene uncertain. Trimming removed 0 bases from V and 7 bases from J, with 3 bases in between. Germline values: CDR1 LNHDA, CDR2 SQIVND (reference sequence). CDR3 length equals 11 residues.